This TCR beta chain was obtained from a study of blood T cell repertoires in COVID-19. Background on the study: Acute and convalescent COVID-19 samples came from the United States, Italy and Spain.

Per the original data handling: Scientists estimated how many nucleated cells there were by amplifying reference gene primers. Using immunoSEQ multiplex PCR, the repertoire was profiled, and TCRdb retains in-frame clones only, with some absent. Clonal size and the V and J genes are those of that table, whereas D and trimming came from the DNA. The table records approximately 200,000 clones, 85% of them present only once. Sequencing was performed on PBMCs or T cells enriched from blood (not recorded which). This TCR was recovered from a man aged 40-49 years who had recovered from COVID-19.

The CDR3 here is CASNPRWVIRDGYTF. In DNA, the CDR3 is TGTGCCAGCAACCCTAGGTGGGTCATCCGGGATGGCTACACCTTC. The chain combines TRBV6-5 with TRBJ1-2, with D hard to call. CDR3 size: 15 residues. Trimming stripped 7 bases from V and 6 bases from J, with 21 bases between. Per germline, CDR1 MNHEY and CDR2 SVGAGI.